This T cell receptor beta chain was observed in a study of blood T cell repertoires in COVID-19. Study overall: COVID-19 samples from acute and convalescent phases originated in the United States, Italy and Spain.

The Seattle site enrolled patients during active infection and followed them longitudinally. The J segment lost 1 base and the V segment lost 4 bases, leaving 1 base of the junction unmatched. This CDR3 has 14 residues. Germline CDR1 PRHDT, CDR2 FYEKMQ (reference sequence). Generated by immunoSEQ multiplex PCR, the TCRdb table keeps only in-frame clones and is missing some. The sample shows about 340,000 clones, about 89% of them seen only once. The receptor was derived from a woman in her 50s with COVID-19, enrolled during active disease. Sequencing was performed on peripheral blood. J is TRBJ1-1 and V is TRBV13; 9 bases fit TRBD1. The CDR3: CASSSGQGNTEAFF. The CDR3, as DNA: TGTGCCAGCAGCTCGGGACAGGGGAACACTGAAGCTTTCTTT.